This TCR beta chain was documented in a study of shared clonotypes between healthy human individuals. Study observations and caveats: Incomplete sequencing of sorted subsets was indicated by rarefaction despite large depth.

The data were produced by immunoSEQ multiplex PCR, yet TCRdb's version contains in-frame clones alone and is incomplete. Among some 2.1 million clones listed, approximately 94% were seen once. On this clone itself: Its cognate antigen is unknown.

Positively selected for CCR7, the CD45RO-negative cells used as naive CD8 cells excluded terminally differentiated effector memory CD45RA+ cells. With V trimmed by 3 bases and J by 0 bases, 5 bases remained unmatched. The CDR3 has 16 residues. CDR1 is SGHTA, CDR2 FQGNSA, per germline. This receptor was taken from a man aged 18 to 30 in good health. The chain is built from TRBV7-2 and TRBJ2-7, with 10 bases that match TRBD2. The sample comprised naive CD8+ T cells sorted from blood. CDR3 coding DNA: TGTGCCAGCAGCTTCTACGGGACTAGCGTCTCCTACGAGCAGTACTTC. Translating it yields CASSFYGTSVSYEQYF.